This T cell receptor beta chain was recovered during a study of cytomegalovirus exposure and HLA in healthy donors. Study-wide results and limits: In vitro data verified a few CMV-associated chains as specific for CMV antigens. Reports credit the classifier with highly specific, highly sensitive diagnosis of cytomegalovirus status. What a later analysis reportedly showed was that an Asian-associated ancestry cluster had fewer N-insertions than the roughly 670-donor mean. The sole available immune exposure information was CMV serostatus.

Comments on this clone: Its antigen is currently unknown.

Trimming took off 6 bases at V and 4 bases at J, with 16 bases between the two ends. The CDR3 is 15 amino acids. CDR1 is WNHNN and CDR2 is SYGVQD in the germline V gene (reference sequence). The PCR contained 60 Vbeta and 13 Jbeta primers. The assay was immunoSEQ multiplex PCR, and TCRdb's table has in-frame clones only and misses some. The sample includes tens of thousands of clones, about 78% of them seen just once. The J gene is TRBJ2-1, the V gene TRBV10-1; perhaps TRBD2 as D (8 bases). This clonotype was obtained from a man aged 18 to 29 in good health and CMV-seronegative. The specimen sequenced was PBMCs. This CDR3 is CASSPSGGQYNEQFF. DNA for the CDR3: TGCGCCAGCAGCCCAAGCGGGGGACAGTACAATGAGCAGTTCTTC.